These 30 T cell receptor beta chains share one sample of origin, sequenced in a study of blood T cell repertoires in COVID-19. TCRdb's copy holds only in-frame clones and misses some; the assay was immunoSEQ multiplex PCR. Counted here are about 190,000 clones, approximately 79% occurring once; the ten biggest clones make up over 13%. Sequenced sample: peripheral blood. The receptors shown here come from a man younger than 45 with active or convalescent COVID-19.

CDR3 in amino acids: CASSFSRQASSYNSPLHF. As DNA, the CDR3 is TGTGCCAGCAGTTTTTCCCGACAGGCGAGCTCCTATAATTCACCCCTCCACTTT. The gene calls are TRBV28 and TRBJ1-6; TRBD1 is a possible D gene (6 bases). Germline-derived CDR1 and CDR2 are MDHEN and SYDVKM. V was pared by 3 bases and J by 0 bases, with 15 bases between. The CDR3 has 18 amino acids.

The CDR3: CASSLGGRAEAFF. CDR3 nucleotides: TGCGCCAGCAGCCTGGGGGGGCGTGCTGAAGCTTTCTTT. The rearrangement links TRBV5-1 to TRBJ1-1, with a tentative D call TRBD1 (6 bases). CDR3 length: 13 amino acids. The V and J ends lost 4 bases and 6 bases respectively, with 13 bases between them. From germline, CDR1 is SGHRS and CDR2 YFSETQ.

The chain has TRBV10-3 and TRBJ1-6, with 9 positions matching TRBD1. Trimming cost V 2 bases and J 9 bases; bases outside gene matches: 2. The germline V gene has CDR1 ENHRY and CDR2 SYGVKD. The CDR3 runs 14 residues. In DNA, the CDR3 is TGTGCCATCAGTGAGGGACAGGGGATTTCACCCCTCCACTTT. Amino acids: CAISEGQGISPLHF.

This chain joins TRBV11-3 and TRBJ2-2; TRBD2 agrees at 14 bases. Germline V lookup: CDR1 SGHNT, CDR2 YENEEA. J lost 6 bases, V lost 5 bases, and 11 bases had no gene match. There are 18 residues in the CDR3. CDR3 amino acids: CASSKRPGTSGRAGELFF. The CDR3 DNA is TGTGCCAGCAGCAAACGACCGGGGACTAGCGGGAGAGCCGGGGAGCTGTTTTTT.

CDR3 residues: CASSYGLGGAYEQYV. The CDR3 coding sequence is TGTGCCAGCAGCTATGGACTAGGTGGGGCCTACGAGCAGTACGTC. The J gene is TRBJ2-7, the V gene TRBV7-2, with 7 nucleotides matching TRBD2. Trimming cost V 4 bases and J 2 bases; bases outside gene matches: 8. CDR1 SGHTA and CDR2 FQGNSA come from the germline V gene. The CDR3 consists of 15 residues.

V and J are TRBV5-8 and TRBJ1-2, with D possibly TRBD1 on 5 matching bases. Germline values: CDR1 SGHTS, CDR2 YDEGEE. The CDR3 is 14 amino acids. V was trimmed by 1 base and J by 3 bases, leaving 10 bases between them. Written as DNA, the CDR3 is TGTGCCAGCAGCTTGCCGGGGGTTTACTATGGCTACACCTTC. It codes for CASSLPGVYYGYTF.

As regards this clone: Since no conserved phenylalanine or tryptophan closes the CDR3, a read error is the likely cause. The limits of the CDR3 on the DNA are not certain, so only TCRdb's listed CDR3 is given. The chain has TRBV12-3 or TRBV12-4 and TRBJ2-7; the D call TRBD2 from the table was never checked on the DNA. The CDR3 sequence runs 8 residues, both termini included. The CDR3 sequence is CASSLNFP.

This sequence joins TRBV5-1 and TRBJ2-5; TRBD2 matches at 12 bases. The CDR3 loop spans 15 amino acids. From germline, CDR1 is SGHRS and CDR2 YFSETQ. Trimming removed 4 bases from V and 2 bases from J; junction bases left unmatched: 3. For the CDR3, the DNA is TGCGCCAGCAGCCGGACTAGCGGGGTACAAGAGACCCAGTACTTC. As protein: CASSRTSGVQETQYF.

This chain links TRBV24-1 with TRBJ2-5; 12 bases are shared with TRBD2. The V gene's germline CDR1 is KGHDR and CDR2 SFDVKD. There are 15 residues in the CDR3. V shed 2 bases, J shed 5 bases, and the junction held 2 bases outside the gene matches. CDR3 in DNA: TGTGCCACCAGTGATTACGGGACTAGCGGGGAGACCCAGTACTTC. Its translation: CATSDYGTSGETQYF.

This chain uses TRBV9 with TRBJ1-4; D is unresolved. V lost 0 bases and J lost 7, with 16 bases in between. Germline-derived CDR1 and CDR2 are SGDLS and YYNGEE. The CDR3 totals 16 residues. For the CDR3, the DNA is TGTGCCAGCAGCGTAGTCGGGGTGGTGCACCTTGAAAAACTGTTTTTT. Its translation: CASSVVGVVHLEKLFF.

V usage is TRBV21-1 and J usage is TRBJ2-2; the listed D gene, TRBD2, was not tested against the DNA. TRBV21-1 is noted as a pseudogene. The CDR3 loop spans 19 amino acids. The CDR3 reads CASHDDGREDLANTGELFF. Written as DNA, the CDR3 is TGTGCCAGCCACGACGACGGGCGGGAGGACCTCGCGAACACCGGGGAGCTGTTTTTT.

This clone has a single count. The chain recombines TRBV6-1 with TRBJ1-5; D is uncertain. The CDR3 is 15 residues long. V shed 2 bases and J shed 0 bases, with 8 bases lying between them. CDR1 is MNHNS and CDR2 is SASEGT in the germline V gene. Written as DNA, the CDR3 is TGTGCCAGCAGTGAAATGTGGCTTAGCAATCAGCCCCAGCATTTT. Its translation is CASSEMWLSNQPQHF.

This clone came up a few times. The chain is built from TRBV2 and TRBJ1-1, with 7 bases lining up with TRBD1. The CDR3 extends over 16 amino acids. In germline, CDR1 is SNHLY, CDR2 FYNNEI. V was pared by 5 bases and J by 1 base, with 10 bases of the junction left unmatched. The CDR3 spells CASSPWDSRKNTEAFF. CDR3 nucleotides: TGTGCCAGCAGTCCTTGGGACAGTCGAAAGAACACTGAAGCTTTCTTT.

The chain recombines TRBV10-3 with TRBJ2-7; a weak D match, TRBD1 (6 bases). The CDR3 is 13 amino acids. Germline-derived CDR1 and CDR2 are ENHRY and SYGVKD. The V gene lost 11 bases and the J gene lost 5 bases, with 19 bases spanning the gap. The CDR3 DNA reads as TGTGCCTCTGGCTCACAGGGATTAAACGAGCAGTACGTC. Its translation is CASGSQGLNEQYV.

This clone was seen only once. The chain is built from TRBV15 and TRBJ2-1; 7 bases line up with TRBD2. J was trimmed by 7 bases and V by 3 bases; bases with no gene match: 18. CDR1 and CDR2 (germline): LNHNV, YYDKDF (reference sequence). The CDR3 sequence is 18 residues long. CDR3 sequence reads: CATSRTILAERAMNEQFF. DNA for the CDR3: TGTGCCACCAGCAGGACTATCCTAGCGGAGCGGGCTATGAATGAGCAGTTCTTC. Filled out from reference TRBV15 and TRBJ2-1, the complete variable domain reads DAMVIQNPRYQVTQFGKPVTLSCSQTLNHNVMYWYQQKSSQAPKLLFHYYDKDFNNEADTPDNFQSRRPNTSFCFLDIRSPGLGDTAMYLCATSRTILAERAMNEQFFGPGTRLTVL.

The chain is built from TRBV6-5 and TRBJ2-7; a weak D match, TRBD2 (5 bases). CDR1 is MNHEY, CDR2 SVGAGI, per germline. The V end lost 8 bases, the J end lost 6 bases, and 17 bases lay between the germline ends. The CDR3 sequence is 13 residues long. CDR3 nucleotide sequence: TGTGCCAGCCAGAGTTTCGGAGGAAGCGAGCAGTACGTC. Protein product: CASQSFGGSEQYV.

This clone was picked up one time. J is TRBJ1-1 and V is TRBV10-2; D is ambiguous. Germline V gives CDR1 WSHSY, CDR2 SAAADI. The CDR3 runs to 12 residues. V was trimmed by 4 bases and J by 6 bases, leaving 9 bases between them. The CDR3 region has the DNA TGCGCCAGCAGTGCCCGGGAGGCTGAAGCTTTCTTT. Residues: CASSAREAEAFF.

The J gene is TRBJ2-7, the V gene TRBV10-1, with TRBD1 matching 8 bases. With 6 bases clipped from V and 0 bases from J, the junction kept 10 bases outside the gene matches. Germline CDR1 and CDR2: WNHNN and SYGVQD (reference sequence). This CDR3 is built from 16 residues. CDR3 protein: CASSPARDRPSYEQYF. CDR3 DNA: TGCGCCAGCAGCCCCGCCCGGGACAGGCCCTCCTACGAGCAGTACTTC.

This clone appeared once. The genes are TRBV27 and TRBJ1-3, with TRBD1 as a possible D gene (5 bases). The germline V and J ends were trimmed by 0 bases and 0 bases, with 12 bases remaining between them. The CDR3 has 17 residues. CDR1 and CDR2 from the germline V gene are MNHEY and SMNVEV (reference sequence). CDR3 nucleotides: TGTGCCAGCAGTTTATCGGCTGGGGGGAGCTCTGGAAACACCATATATTTT. It is translated as CASSLSAGGSSGNTIYF.

This clone showed up just a few times. The chain couples TRBV7-2 to TRBJ1-3; no clear D gene. V dropped 1 base and J dropped 0 bases, with 13 bases sitting between them. CDR1 is SGHTA, CDR2 FQGNSA, per germline. The CDR3 is 17 amino acids. The CDR3 reads CASSLEQLESSGNTIYF. CDR3 DNA: TGTGCCAGCAGCTTAGAGCAGTTGGAGAGCTCTGGAAACACCATATATTTT.

V is TRBV19 and J is TRBJ1-2; 7 bases line up with TRBD1. This CDR3 comprises 13 residues. Germline CDR1 and CDR2: LNHDA and SQIVND (reference sequence). Trimming at V came to 4 bases and at J to 3 bases, leaving 2 bases not matched to a gene. CDR3 DNA sequence: TGTGCCAGTAGTACCCAGGGGGACTATGGCTACACCTTC. Translated, it gives CASSTQGDYGYTF.

The chain is built from TRBV11-2 and TRBJ2-5, with 8 bases fitting TRBD2. This CDR3 is 14 amino acids long. CDR1 SGHAT and CDR2 FQNNGV come from the germline V gene. Losses at the gene ends were 7 bases for V and 2 bases for J; bases not matched to a gene: 6. The CDR3 nucleotides read TGTGCCAGCATGCTGGGGACTAGGCAAGAGACCCAGTACTTC. The encoded protein is CASMLGTRQETQYF.

The V call is TRBV4-1, the J call TRBJ1-4; D unclear. Between the trimmed V and J ends, which lost 1 base and 2 bases, there was a span of 17 bases. The CDR3 extends over 18 amino acids. Per the germline V gene, CDR1 is MGHRA and CDR2 is YSYEKL. The CDR3 here is CASSQGPMAISTNEKLFF. In DNA, the CDR3 is TGCGCCAGCAGCCAAGGCCCGATGGCAATCTCTACTAATGAAAAACTGTTTTTT.

The V call is TRBV29-1, the J call TRBJ2-1; perhaps TRBD1 as D (7 bases). The CDR3 runs 13 residues. Germline loops: CDR1 SQVTM, CDR2 ANQGSEA. Trimming took 1 base from V and 7 from J, leaving 11 bases between them. The CDR3 DNA is TGCAGCGTTGAAGGGGCAGGGGGGAATGAGCAGTTCTTC. Amino acid sequence: CSVEGAGGNEQFF.

The chain is built from TRBV10-2 and TRBJ2-2; D might be TRBD2 (5 bases). The CDR3 totals 13 residues. CDR1 is WSHSY and CDR2 is SAAADI in the germline V gene. Trimming removed 0 bases at V and 6 bases at J, with 5 bases between. CDR3 in amino acids: CASSESSAGELFF. The CDR3 DNA is TGCGCCAGCAGTGAGTCTAGCGCCGGGGAGCTGTTTTTT.

The chain links TRBV6-5 to TRBJ2-7; 10 bases align to TRBD1. The germline gives CDR1 MNHEY, CDR2 SVGAGI. The CDR3 consists of 16 residues. Germline trimming cut 0 bases from V and 2 bases from J; bases unmatched to any gene: 4. The CDR3 coding sequence is TGTGCCAGCAGTTACTCCCAAGACAGGGGGCCCTACGAGCAGTACGTC. Amino acid sequence: CASSYSQDRGPYEQYV.

The chain employs TRBV6-2 or TRBV6-3 and TRBJ1-5; TRBD1 is a possible D gene (5 bases). The length of the CDR3 is 14 residues. V was cut by 8 bases and J by 1 base, with 12 bases left in between. Germline V gene sequence: CDR1 MNHEY, CDR2 SVGEGT. CDR3 bases: TGTGCCAGCTGTTCGAGACAGAGCAATCAGCCCCAGCATTTT. Encoded protein: CASCSRQSNQPQHF.

Of note for this clone: The germline gene is not matched at one end of the junction; a read error may be the cause. The chain uses TRBV18 and TRBJ2-2, with 11 bases identical to TRBD1. Germline CDR1 reads KGHSH; CDR2 reads LQKENI. The CDR3 has 17 amino acids. The CDR3 sequence: CASSYRDRGTLTRELFF. The CDR3 region has the DNA TGTGCCAGCTCATACCGGGACAGGGGGACCCTCACCCGGGAGCTGTTTTTT.

This sequence joins TRBV5-1 and TRBJ2-7; D not resolved. Germline-derived CDR1 and CDR2 are SGHRS and YFSETQ. The germline V and J ends were trimmed by 4 bases and 6 bases, with 8 bases remaining between them. The CDR3 is made up of 11 amino acids. CDR3 sequence reads: CASSPRGEQYF. The DNA of the CDR3 is TGCGCCAGCAGCCCGAGAGGCGAGCAGTACTTC.

V is TRBV6-4 and J is TRBJ1-1; 11 bases are a match to TRBD1. Trimming at V came to 6 bases and at J to 5 bases, leaving 8 bases not matched to a gene. The CDR3 loop spans 15 amino acids. Per germline, CDR1 MRHNA and CDR2 SNTAGT. CDR3: CASRPEDRGLTEAFF. Written as DNA, the CDR3 is TGTGCCAGCAGGCCGGAGGACAGGGGGCTGACTGAAGCTTTCTTT.